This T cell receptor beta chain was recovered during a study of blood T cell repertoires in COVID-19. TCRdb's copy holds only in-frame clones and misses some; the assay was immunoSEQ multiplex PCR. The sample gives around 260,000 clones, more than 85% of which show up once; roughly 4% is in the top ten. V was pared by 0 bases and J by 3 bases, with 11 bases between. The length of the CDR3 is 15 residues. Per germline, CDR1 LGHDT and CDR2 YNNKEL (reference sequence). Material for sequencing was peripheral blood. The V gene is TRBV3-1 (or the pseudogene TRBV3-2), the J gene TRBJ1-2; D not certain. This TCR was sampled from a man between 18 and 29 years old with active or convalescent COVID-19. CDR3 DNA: TGTGCCAGCAGCCAAGAATTGGGCAGACACTATGGCTACACCTTC. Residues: CASSQELGRHYGYTF.